These 23 T cell receptor beta chains were sequenced from one sample in a study of cytomegalovirus exposure and HLA in healthy donors. With 60 Vbeta and 13 Jbeta primers, the PCR was carried out. TCRdb's table, derived via immunoSEQ multiplex PCR, lists solely in-frame clones and lacks some. Of around 99,000 clones listed, 77% were seen once; the top ten hold approximately 4.2%. The material sequenced was PBMCs. These receptors were obtained from a male donor in good health and CMV-seronegative.

The V and J genes are TRBV5-4 and TRBJ1-1; D call uncertain. CDR3 size: 15 residues. Germline V gene sequence: CDR1 SGHNT, CDR2 YYREEE (reference sequence). The germline V and J ends were trimmed by 0 bases and 5 bases, with 14 bases remaining between them. CDR3 nucleotide sequence: TGTGCCAGCAGCTTGGGGGCGGGAGTAAGGACTGAAGCTTTCTTT. Amino acids: CASSLGAGVRTEAFF. The full variable domain, its missing parts supplied by reference TRBV5-4 and TRBJ1-1, is ETGVTQSPTHLIKTRGQQVTLRCSSQSGHNTVSWYQQALGQGPQFIFQYYREEENGRGNFPPRFSGLQFPNYSSELNVNALELDDSALYLCASSLGAGVRTEAFFGQGTRLTVV.

Only one count was recorded for this clone. This chain links TRBV15 with TRBJ2-4; TRBD1 agrees at 8 bases. The length of the CDR3 is 14 residues. In germline, CDR1 is LNHNV, CDR2 YYDKDF (reference sequence). The trim removed 0 bases at V and 8 bases at J, leaving 3 bases unmatched. The DNA for the CDR3 is TGTGCCACCAGCAGAGACAGGGGGCTGGACATTCAGTACTTC. Amino acid sequence: CATSRDRGLDIQYF.

This clone has more than one count but fewer than ten. The rearrangement uses TRBV19 and TRBJ1-1; 8 bases map to TRBD1. In germline, CDR1 is LNHDA, CDR2 SQIVND (reference sequence). CDR3 length: 14 residues. The trim removed 7 bases at V and 4 bases at J, leaving 8 bases unmatched. This CDR3 is CASTQDRAVTEAFF. CDR3 DNA sequence: TGTGCCAGTACCCAGGACAGGGCCGTCACTGAAGCTTTCTTT.

The J gene is TRBJ2-5, the V gene TRBV29-1; TRBD2 aligns across 10 bases. The last part of the DNA fits TRBJ2-7 better; the J call may be wrong. Per germline, CDR1 SQVTM and CDR2 ANQGSEA. The CDR3 contains 14 residues. The CDR3 bases are TGCAGCGTACCCCAGCGGGAGGGATCCTACGAGCAGTACTTC. Its protein is CSVPQREGSYEQYF.

This clone showed up just a few times. This chain connects TRBV6-6 to TRBJ2-7, with 7 bases lining up with TRBD2. Trimming at V came to 1 base and at J to 3 bases, leaving 9 bases not matched to a gene. There are 16 residues in the CDR3. Looked up from germline, CDR1 is MNHNY and CDR2 is SVGAGI (reference sequence). CDR3 loop: CASSYWTGRPLYEQYF. The CDR3 DNA reads as TGTGCCAGCAGTTACTGGACCGGGAGGCCCCTCTACGAGCAGTACTTC.

The chain has TRBV6-6 and TRBJ1-2, with a possible D match to TRBD1 (5 bases). The germline CDR1 and CDR2 sequences are MNHNY and SVGAGI (reference sequence). The CDR3 has 15 residues. V lost 2 bases, J lost 3 bases, and 13 bases lay in between. CDR3 sequence (DNA): TGTGCCAGCAGTTACACCGCCCAGGGCGACTATGGCTACACCTTC. This codes for CASSYTAQGDYGYTF.

The V call is TRBV7-9, the J call TRBJ2-4; 7 bases fit TRBD2. This CDR3 has 19 amino acids. Germline CDR1 and CDR2: SEHNR and FQNEAQ (reference sequence). V trimming: 3 bases; J trimming: 0 bases; junction bases outside the gene matches: 14. CDR3 bases: TGTGCCAGCAGCTTCTATGTTGGGAGCGGGGCTGTAGCCAAAAACATTCAGTACTTC. Its translation is CASSFYVGSGAVAKNIQYF.

V and J are TRBV27 and TRBJ1-2, with D perhaps matching TRBD1 (5 bases). CDR3 length: 16 residues. Germline CDR1 MNHEY, CDR2 SMNVEV (reference sequence). The V end was cut by 6 bases, the J end by 5 bases, with 22 bases between. CDR3 protein: CASRPSIGGVGYGYTF. DNA of the CDR3: TGTGCCAGCAGACCTTCCATCGGGGGAGTGGGATATGGCTACACCTTC.

The chain joins TRBV11-2 to TRBJ2-5; 8 bases line up with TRBD2. Germline CDR1 SGHAT, CDR2 FQNNGV. The CDR3 is 15 residues long. V shed 2 bases and J 2 bases; nucleotides not matched to a gene: 4. DNA for the CDR3: TGTGCCAGCAGCTTACGGGGGGGGAAACAAGAGACCCAGTACTTC. This gives the protein CASSLRGGKQETQYF.

In this sample, this clone turned up a few times. The V gene is TRBV27, the J gene TRBJ1-2; D perhaps matches TRBD1 (5 bases). Germline lookup yields CDR1 MNHEY and CDR2 SMNVEV (reference sequence). The CDR3 is 16 amino acids. Deletions cut 3 bases from V and 8 bases from J, with 22 bases between. CDR3 sequence: CASSLLGDPSSRGYTF. In nucleotides, the CDR3 is TGTGCCAGCAGTTTGTTAGGGGATCCCTCGAGCCGAGGCTACACCTTC.

The rearrangement links TRBV4-2 to TRBJ2-2, with 10 bases identical to TRBD2. V trimming: 1 base; J trimming: 4 bases; junction bases outside the gene matches: 15. Germline CDR1 reads LGHNA; CDR2 reads YNFKEQ. The CDR3 extends over 20 amino acids. CDR3 in DNA: TGTGCCAGCAGCCAAGTTCTAGCGGGAGTAGTTCCTTTCTTCACCGGGGAGCTGTTTTTT. Its translation is CASSQVLAGVVPFFTGELFF.

Regarding this clone: Sequence at one end of the junction differs from germline and may be a read error. Different DNA sequences within this sample yield the same CDR3. The chain recombines TRBV6-6 with TRBJ2-3; D might be TRBD1 (8 bases). Per the germline V gene, CDR1 is MNHNY and CDR2 is SVGAGI (reference sequence). This CDR3 is built from 16 residues. This CDR3 is CASSSTGGASTDTQYF. CDR3 nucleotides: TGTGCTAGCAGTTCAACAGGGGGGGCTAGCACAGATACGCAGTATTTT.

The V gene is TRBV5-8, the J gene TRBJ2-5; 8 nucleotides agree with TRBD2. The CDR3 totals 14 residues. Germline V CDR1 and CDR2: SGHTS, YDEGEE. Losses at the gene ends were 4 bases for V and 5 bases for J; bases not matched to a gene: 7. CDR3 coding DNA: TGTGCCAGCAGCGTGCCCAGCGGGAGTGAGACCCAGTACTTC. It specifies CASSVPSGSETQYF.

The J gene is TRBJ2-3, the V gene TRBV25-1, with TRBD2 identical over 9 bases. Germline V gene data show CDR1 as MGHDK and CDR2 as SYGVNS. CDR3 length equals 16 residues. With 3 bases clipped from V and 2 bases from J, the junction kept 6 bases outside the gene matches. The DNA of the CDR3 is TGTGCCAGCAGTGAGCTCCTAGCGGGGTTCACAGATACGCAGTATTTT. Protein product: CASSELLAGFTDTQYF.

This clone was detected once. The rearrangement joins TRBV5-4 to TRBJ2-7; D call uncertain. V was pared by 4 bases and J by 9 bases, with 20 bases between. This CDR3 spans 14 amino acids. Germline V gene lookup returns CDR1 SGHNT and CDR2 YYREEE (reference sequence). CDR3 in DNA: TGTGCCAGCAGCCACGATAAAGAGCCGCCTGGGCAGTACTTC. It translates to CASSHDKEPPGQYF.

This clone was observed a few times. The chain carries TRBV30 and TRBJ1-6; TRBD1 aligns across 8 bases. V was pared by 0 bases and J by 5 bases, with 3 bases of the junction left unmatched. CDR1 and CDR2 (germline): GTSNPN, SVGIG (reference sequence). The CDR3 covers 15 residues. The CDR3 loop reads CAWSVQGEDNSPLHF. For the CDR3, the DNA is TGTGCCTGGAGTGTACAGGGGGAAGATAATTCACCCCTCCACTTT. Full variable domain (outside the CDR3, taken from reference TRBV30 and TRBJ1-6): SQTIHQWPATLVQPVGSPLSLECTVEGTSNPNLYWYRQAAGRGLQLLFYSVGIGQISSEVPQNLSASRPQDRQFILSSKKLLLSDSGFYLCAWSVQGEDNSPLHFGNGTRLTVT.

The chain employs TRBV20-1 and TRBJ1-1; D is unclear. Germline-derived CDR1 and CDR2 are DFQATT and SNEGSKA (reference sequence). V gave up 5 bases and J gave up 6 bases, with 10 bases separating them. CDR3 length: 11 amino acids. CDR3 coding DNA: TGCAGTGCTGGCTCGGCGGCTGAAGCTTTCTTT. It is translated as CSAGSAAEAFF.

The rearrangement links TRBV6-5 to TRBJ2-7; D remains ambiguous. V lost 2 bases to trimming and J lost 5 bases, with 13 bases between them. This CDR3 is built from 14 residues. Germline CDR1 is MNHEY and CDR2 is SVGAGI. CDR3 protein: CASSYMSQSHEQYF. In DNA form, the CDR3 reads TGTGCCAGCAGTTACATGTCTCAGTCTCACGAGCAGTACTTC.

The V gene is TRBV6-9, the J gene TRBJ2-7; TRBD2 matches at 7 bases. CDR3 length: 13 residues. With V trimmed by 6 bases and J by 0 bases, 2 bases remained unmatched. Germline CDR1 is MNHGY and CDR2 is SVAAGI. CDR3 DNA sequence: TGTGCCAGCAGCCGGGACTACTCCTACGAGCAGTACTTC. Amino acids: CASSRDYSYEQYF.

As DNA, the CDR3 is TGCAGCGTTGAACAGGGGGCCTGGGGTGGCTACACCTTC. As protein: CSVEQGAWGGYTF. The chain employs TRBV29-1 and TRBJ1-2, with 8 positions matching TRBD1. The V and J ends lost 2 bases and 7 bases, in that order; junction bases with no gene match: 6. The CDR3 totals 13 residues. CDR1 is SQVTM, CDR2 ANQGSEA, per germline. The whole variable domain, remainder taken from reference TRBV29-1 and TRBJ1-2, is SAVISQKPSRDICQRGTSLTIQCQVDSQVTMMFWYRQQPGQSLTLIATANQGSEATYESGFVIDKFPISRPNLTFSTLTVSNMSPEDSSIYLCSVEQGAWGGYTFGSGTRLTVV.

This clone was seen a handful of times. This sequence joins TRBV29-1 and TRBJ2-7; a possible D gene is TRBD2 (6 bases). The CDR3 has 13 residues. The V gene lost 3 bases and the J gene lost 2 bases, with 11 bases spanning the gap. The germline V gene has CDR1 SQVTM and CDR2 ANQGSEA. The CDR3 is CSVDGGTPYEQYF. The CDR3 bases are TGCAGCGTTGACGGCGGGACCCCCTACGAGCAGTACTTC.

This chain joins TRBV30 and TRBJ2-5; TRBD1 might be the D (6 bases). The CDR3 spans 13 residues. Per germline, CDR1 GTSNPN and CDR2 SVGIG (reference sequence). Trimming pared 5 bases from V and 5 bases from J, leaving 15 bases between. CDR3 residues: CAWGDRGLETQYF. CDR3 in DNA: TGTGCCTGGGGGGATAGGGGGTTGGAGACCCAGTACTTC. Together with reference TRBV30 and TRBJ2-5, the CDR3 gives the full variable domain: SQTIHQWPATLVQPVGSPLSLECTVEGTSNPNLYWYRQAAGRGLQLLFYSVGIGQISSEVPQNLSASRPQDRQFILSSKKLLLSDSGFYLCAWGDRGLETQYFGPGTRLLVL.

This rearrangement joins TRBV5-1 to TRBJ2-2, with a possible D match to TRBD1 (7 bases). CDR3 size: 15 residues. From germline, CDR1 is SGHRS and CDR2 YFSETQ. Trimming took 5 bases from V and 4 from J, leaving 15 bases between them. The CDR3 here is CASSNDREVTGELFF. The CDR3, as DNA: TGCGCCAGCAGTAATGACAGGGAGGTCACCGGGGAGCTGTTTTTT. Using reference TRBV5-1 and TRBJ2-2 for the parts outside the CDR3, the full variable domain is KAGVTQTPRYLIKTRGQQVTLSCSPISGHRSVSWYQQTPGQGLQFLFEYFSETQRNKGNFPGRFSGRQFSNSRSEMNVSTLELGDSALYLCASSNDREVTGELFFGEGSRLTVL.